This T cell receptor beta chain was sequenced in a study of response to subunit inactivated influenza vaccine. CDR3 length: 18 residues. V was pared by 6 bases and J by 4 bases, with 28 bases between. The germline V gene encodes CDR1 SGHAT and CDR2 FQNNGV. This clonotype appeared many times. One entry per CDR3 protein results from TCRdb running MiXCR on the RT-PCR reads. The sample lists approximately 700,000 distinct CDR3 sequences; more than 15% were seen once. The chain employs TRBV11-2 and TRBJ2-7, with D possibly matching TRBD2 (6 bases). The sample consisted of PBMCs from blood, taken 11 to 12 days after vaccination. The TCR was taken from a man aged 50-60 years who received an inactivated influenza vaccine. The CDR3 sequence: CASRVHPSAGRRFYEQYF. For the CDR3, the DNA is TGTGCCAGCAGAGTTCATCCGTCGGCGGGGAGGCGATTTTACGAGCAGTACTTC.